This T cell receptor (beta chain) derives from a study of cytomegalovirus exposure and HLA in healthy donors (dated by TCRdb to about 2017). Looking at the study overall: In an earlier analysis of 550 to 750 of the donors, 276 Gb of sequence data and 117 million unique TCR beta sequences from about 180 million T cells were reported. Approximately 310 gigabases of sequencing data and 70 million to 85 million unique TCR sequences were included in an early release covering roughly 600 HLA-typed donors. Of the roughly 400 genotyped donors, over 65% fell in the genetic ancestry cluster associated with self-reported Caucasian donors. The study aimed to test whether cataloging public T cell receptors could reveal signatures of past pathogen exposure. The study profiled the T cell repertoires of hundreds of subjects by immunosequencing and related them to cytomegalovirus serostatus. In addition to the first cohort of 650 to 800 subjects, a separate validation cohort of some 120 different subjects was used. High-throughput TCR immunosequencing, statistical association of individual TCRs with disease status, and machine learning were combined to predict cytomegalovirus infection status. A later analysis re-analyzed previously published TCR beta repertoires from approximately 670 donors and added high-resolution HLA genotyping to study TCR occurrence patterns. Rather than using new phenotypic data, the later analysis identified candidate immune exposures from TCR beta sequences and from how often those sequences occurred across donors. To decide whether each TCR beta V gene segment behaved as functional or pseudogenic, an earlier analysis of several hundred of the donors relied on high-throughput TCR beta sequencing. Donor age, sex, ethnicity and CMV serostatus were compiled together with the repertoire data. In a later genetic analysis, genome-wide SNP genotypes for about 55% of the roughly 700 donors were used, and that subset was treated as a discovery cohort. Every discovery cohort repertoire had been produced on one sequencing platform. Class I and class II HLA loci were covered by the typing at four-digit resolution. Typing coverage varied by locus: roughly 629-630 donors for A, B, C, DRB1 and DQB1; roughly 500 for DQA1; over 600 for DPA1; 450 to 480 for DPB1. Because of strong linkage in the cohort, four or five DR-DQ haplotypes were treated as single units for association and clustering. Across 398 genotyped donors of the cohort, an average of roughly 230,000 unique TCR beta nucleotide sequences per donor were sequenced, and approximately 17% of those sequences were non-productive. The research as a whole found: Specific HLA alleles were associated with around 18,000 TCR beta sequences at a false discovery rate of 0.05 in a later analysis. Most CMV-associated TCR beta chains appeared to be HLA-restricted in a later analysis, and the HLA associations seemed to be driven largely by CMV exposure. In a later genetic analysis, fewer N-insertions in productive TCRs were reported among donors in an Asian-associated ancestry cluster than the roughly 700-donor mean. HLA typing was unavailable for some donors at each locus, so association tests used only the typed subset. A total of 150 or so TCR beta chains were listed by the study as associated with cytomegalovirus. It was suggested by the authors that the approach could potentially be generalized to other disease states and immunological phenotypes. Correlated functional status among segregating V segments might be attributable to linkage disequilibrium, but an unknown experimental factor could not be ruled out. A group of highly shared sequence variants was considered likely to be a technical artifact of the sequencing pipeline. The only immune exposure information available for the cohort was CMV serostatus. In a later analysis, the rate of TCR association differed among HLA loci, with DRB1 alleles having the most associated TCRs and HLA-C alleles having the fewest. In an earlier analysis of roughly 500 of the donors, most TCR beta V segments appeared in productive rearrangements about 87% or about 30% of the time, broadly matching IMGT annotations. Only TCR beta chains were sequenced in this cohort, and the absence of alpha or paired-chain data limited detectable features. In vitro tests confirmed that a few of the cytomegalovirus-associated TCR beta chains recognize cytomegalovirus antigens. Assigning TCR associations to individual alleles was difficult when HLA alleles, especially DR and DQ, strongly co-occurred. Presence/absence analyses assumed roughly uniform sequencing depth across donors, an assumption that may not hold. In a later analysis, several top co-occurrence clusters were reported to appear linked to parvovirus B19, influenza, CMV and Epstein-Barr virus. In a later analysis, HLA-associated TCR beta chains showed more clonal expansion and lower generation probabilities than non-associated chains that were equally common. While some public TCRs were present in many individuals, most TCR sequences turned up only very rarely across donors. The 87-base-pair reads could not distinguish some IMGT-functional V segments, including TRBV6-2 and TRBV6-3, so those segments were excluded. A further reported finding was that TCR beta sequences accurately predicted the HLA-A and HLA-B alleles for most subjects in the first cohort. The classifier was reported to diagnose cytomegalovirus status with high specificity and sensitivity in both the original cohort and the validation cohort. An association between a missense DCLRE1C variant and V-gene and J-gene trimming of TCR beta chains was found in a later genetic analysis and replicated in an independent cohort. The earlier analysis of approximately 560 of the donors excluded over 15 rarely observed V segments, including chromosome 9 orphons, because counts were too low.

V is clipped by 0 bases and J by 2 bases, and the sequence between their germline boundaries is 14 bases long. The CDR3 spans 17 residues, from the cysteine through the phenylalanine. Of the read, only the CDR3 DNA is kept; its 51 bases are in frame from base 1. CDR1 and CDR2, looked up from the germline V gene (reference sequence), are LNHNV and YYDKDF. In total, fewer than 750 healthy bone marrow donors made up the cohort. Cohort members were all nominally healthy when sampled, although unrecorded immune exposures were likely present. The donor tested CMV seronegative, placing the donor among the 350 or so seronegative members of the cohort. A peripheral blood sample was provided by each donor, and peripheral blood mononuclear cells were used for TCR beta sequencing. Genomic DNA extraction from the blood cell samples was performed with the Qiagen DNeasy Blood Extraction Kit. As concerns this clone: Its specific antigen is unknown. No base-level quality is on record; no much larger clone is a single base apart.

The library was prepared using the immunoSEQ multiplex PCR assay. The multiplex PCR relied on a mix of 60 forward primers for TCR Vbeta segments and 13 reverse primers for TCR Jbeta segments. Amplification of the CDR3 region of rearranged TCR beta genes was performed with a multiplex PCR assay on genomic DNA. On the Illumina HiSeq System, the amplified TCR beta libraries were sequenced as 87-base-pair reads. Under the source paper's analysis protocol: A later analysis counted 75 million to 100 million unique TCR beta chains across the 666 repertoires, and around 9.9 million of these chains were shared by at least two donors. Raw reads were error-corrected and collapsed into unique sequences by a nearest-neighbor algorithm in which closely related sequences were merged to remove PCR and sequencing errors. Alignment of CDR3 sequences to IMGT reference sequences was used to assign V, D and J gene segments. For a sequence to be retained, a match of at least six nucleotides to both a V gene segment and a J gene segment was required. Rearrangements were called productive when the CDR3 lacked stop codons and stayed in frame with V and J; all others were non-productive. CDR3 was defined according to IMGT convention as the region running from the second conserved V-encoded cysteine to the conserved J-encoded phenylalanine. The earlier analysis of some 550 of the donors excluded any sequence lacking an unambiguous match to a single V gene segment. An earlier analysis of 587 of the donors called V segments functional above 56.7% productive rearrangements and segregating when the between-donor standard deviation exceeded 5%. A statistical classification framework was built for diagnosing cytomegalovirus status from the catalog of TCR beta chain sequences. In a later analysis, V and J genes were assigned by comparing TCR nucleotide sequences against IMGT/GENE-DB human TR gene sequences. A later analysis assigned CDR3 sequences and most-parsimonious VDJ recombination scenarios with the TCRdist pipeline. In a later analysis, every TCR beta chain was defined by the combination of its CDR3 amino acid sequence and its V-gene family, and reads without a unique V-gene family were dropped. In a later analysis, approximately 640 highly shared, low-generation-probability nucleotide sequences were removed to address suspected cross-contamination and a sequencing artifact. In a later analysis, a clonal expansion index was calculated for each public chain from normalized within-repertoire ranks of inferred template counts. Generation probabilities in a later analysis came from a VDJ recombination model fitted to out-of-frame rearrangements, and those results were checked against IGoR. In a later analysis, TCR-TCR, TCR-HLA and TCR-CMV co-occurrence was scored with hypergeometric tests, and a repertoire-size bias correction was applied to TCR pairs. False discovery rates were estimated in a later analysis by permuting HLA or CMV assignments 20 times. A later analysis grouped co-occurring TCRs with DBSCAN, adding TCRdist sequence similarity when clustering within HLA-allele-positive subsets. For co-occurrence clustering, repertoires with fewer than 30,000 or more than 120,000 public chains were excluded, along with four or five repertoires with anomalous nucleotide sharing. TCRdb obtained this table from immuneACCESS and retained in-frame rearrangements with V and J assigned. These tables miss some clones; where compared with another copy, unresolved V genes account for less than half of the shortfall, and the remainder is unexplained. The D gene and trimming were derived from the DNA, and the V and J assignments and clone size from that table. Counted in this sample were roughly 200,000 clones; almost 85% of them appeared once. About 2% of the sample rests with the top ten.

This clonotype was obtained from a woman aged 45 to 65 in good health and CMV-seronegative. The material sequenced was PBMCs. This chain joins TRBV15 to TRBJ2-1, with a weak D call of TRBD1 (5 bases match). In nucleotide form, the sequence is TGTGCCACCAGCAGAGATAATGGACAATCAGCCTACAATGAGCAGTTCTTC. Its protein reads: CATSRDNGQSAYNEQFF.